This T cell receptor (beta chain) was recovered during a study of Graves' ophthalmopathy and Graves' hyperthyroidism. Notes on the study in general: Most thyroid clonotypes with frequency above 0.001 were detected in blood too.

As to this clonotype: What it binds is unknown.

Researchers took RNA transcripts and amplified TCR beta CDR3 regions from them. The workflow started with a first-round RT-PCR run with HTBI primers and then moved on to a second-round multiplex PCR. MiXCR was run by TCRdb on the multiplex PCR reads, yielding one entry per CDR3 protein. The sample has 1 million to 1.3 million distinct CDR3 sequences; less than 45% are singletons. Looked up from germline, CDR1 is LNHDA and CDR2 is SQIVND (reference sequence). V was pared by 7 bases and J by 0 bases, with 15 bases between. The CDR3 runs 16 residues. Clinicians made diagnoses from clinical symptoms, serum thyroxine, TRAb, thyroid ultrasound and orbital computed tomography.

The J gene is TRBJ1-4, the V gene TRBV19; tentatively, D is TRBD1 (5 bases). Material for sequencing was peripheral blood or thyroid tissue (not recorded which). The clonotype was recovered from an adult man with Graves' hyperthyroidism. The CDR3 region is CASTTPATATNEKLFF. The CDR3 DNA is TGTGCCAGTACTACCCCCGCGACAGCAACTAATGAAAAACTGTTTTTT.